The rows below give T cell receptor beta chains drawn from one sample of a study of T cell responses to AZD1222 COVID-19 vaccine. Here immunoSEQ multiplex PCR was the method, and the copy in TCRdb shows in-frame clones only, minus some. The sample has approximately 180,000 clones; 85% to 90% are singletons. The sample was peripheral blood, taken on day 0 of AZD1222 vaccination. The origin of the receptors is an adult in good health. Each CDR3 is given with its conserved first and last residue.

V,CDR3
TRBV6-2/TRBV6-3,CASSHDSRKGNTIYF
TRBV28,CASSSDQGQGKGYGYTF
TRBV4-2,CASSPGQQDQPQHF
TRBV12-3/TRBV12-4,CASNLGEGYGYTF
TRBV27,CASRGLRETEAFF
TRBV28,CASSLGTDGAGYTF
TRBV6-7,CASMRTSDGTEAFF
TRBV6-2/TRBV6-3,CASSTPQSGELFF
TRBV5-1,CASSPSPIGSYEQYF
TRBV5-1,CASSDARLVGSEQFF